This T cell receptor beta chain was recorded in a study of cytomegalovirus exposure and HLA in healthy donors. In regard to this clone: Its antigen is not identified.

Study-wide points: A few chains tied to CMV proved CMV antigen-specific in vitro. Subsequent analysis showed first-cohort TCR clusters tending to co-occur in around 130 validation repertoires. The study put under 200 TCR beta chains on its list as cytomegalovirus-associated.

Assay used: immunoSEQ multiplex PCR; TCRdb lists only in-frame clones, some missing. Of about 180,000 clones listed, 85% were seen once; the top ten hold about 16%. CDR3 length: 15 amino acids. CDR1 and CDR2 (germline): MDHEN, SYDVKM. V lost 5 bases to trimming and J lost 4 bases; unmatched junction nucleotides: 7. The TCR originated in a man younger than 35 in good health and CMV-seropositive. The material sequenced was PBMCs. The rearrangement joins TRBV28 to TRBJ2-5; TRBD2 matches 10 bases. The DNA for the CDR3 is TGTGCCAGCAGTCTTGGACTAGCGGTAGGAGAGACCCAGTACTTC. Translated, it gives CASSLGLAVGETQYF.